The source of this TCR beta chain is a study of breast tumors, draining lymph nodes, adjacent tissues. General study points: Data fit most tumor T cells coming from lymph node, expanding in tumor. Tumors had less TCR diversity than lymph nodes, more than nontumor tissue.

In this sample, this clonotype turned up many times. Its antigen is currently unknown. A much larger clone is a single base away; this may be a read error. V was pared by 2 bases and J by 5 bases, with 7 bases between. This CDR3 is 13 amino acids long. TCRdb re-called the multiplex PCR reads through MiXCR, storing one row per CDR3 protein. The sample lists roughly 14,000 distinct CDR3 sequences, around 47% occurring once. Sequencing input: tumor-adjacent breast tissue. V is TRBV12-3 or TRBV12-4 and J is TRBJ1-5; D uncertain. The TCR sequence derives from a female donor with breast cancer. Some clones in this sample may be carry-over from other donors' samples. DNA for the CDR3: TGTGCCAGCAGTTTACCCCCCCATCAGCCCCAGCATTTT. This codes for CASSLPPHQPQHF.